Below are 25 T cell receptor beta chains sequenced from a single sample in a study of blood T cell repertoires in COVID-19 (dated by TCRdb to 2020 to 2022). The method behind the library was the immunoSEQ multiplex PCR assay. The source is immuneACCESS, and TCRdb retained only in-frame sequences with V and J called. Part of the clones is not carried over; for the studies checked, unresolved V genes explain less than half of this, and the remainder is unexplained. The sample table holds 150,000 to 200,000 clones, of which roughly four fifths were seen once. 6% to 8.5% of the sample is in the top ten clones. The sequenced material came from peripheral blood. These receptors originate from a woman in her 70s with COVID-19, enrolled during active disease.

The table lists this clone with a few counts. The chain employs TRBV5-1 and TRBJ1-1; 8 bases agree with TRBD1. CDR1 and CDR2 from the germline V gene are SGHRS and YFSETQ. The CDR3 is made up of 13 amino acids. Trimming at V came to 5 bases and at J to 2 bases, leaving 2 bases not matched to a gene. The CDR3 region has the DNA TGCGCCAGCAGTGACAGGGGTAACACTGAAGCTTTCTTT. Translation gives CASSDRGNTEAFF.

V usage is TRBV27 and J usage is TRBJ1-1; D is perhaps TRBD1 (6 bases). CDR3 size: 20 residues. V shed 2 bases and J shed 6 bases, with 31 bases lying between them. Germline CDR1 and CDR2: MNHEY and SMNVEV (reference sequence). In nucleotides, the CDR3 is TGTGCCAGCAGTTTACAAGGGAGGGGGTTGTCCCCACGGTTAGGCGCTGAAGCTTTCTTT. This codes for CASSLQGRGLSPRLGAEAFF.

In its sample, this clone was seen a few times. This rearrangement joins TRBV30 to TRBJ2-1; D is ambiguous. Germline assignment: CDR1 GTSNPN and CDR2 SVGIG (reference sequence). Trimming cost V 3 bases and J 6 bases, with 18 bases left between them. The CDR3 is made up of 15 amino acids. The CDR3 region has the DNA TGTGCCTGGAGGCCCCCTCTAGGCCAAAGCAATGAGCAGTTCTTC. It encodes CAWRPPLGQSNEQFF.

This clone was observed a few times. This chain uses TRBV6-2 or TRBV6-3 with TRBJ2-7; D is perhaps TRBD2 (5 bases). Germline lookup yields CDR1 MNHEY and CDR2 SVGEGT. V lost 6 bases and J lost 2, with 17 bases in between. This CDR3 region has 15 residues. CDR3 sequence reads: CASSAQRWSAYEQYF. The DNA for the CDR3 is TGTGCCAGCAGCGCTCAGCGGTGGAGTGCCTACGAGCAGTACTTC.

The chain employs TRBV10-2 and TRBJ2-5; a weak D match, TRBD2 (5 bases). Trimming took 2 bases from V and 4 from J, leaving 8 bases between them. Germline CDR1 WSHSY, CDR2 SAAADI. The CDR3 sequence is 13 residues long. The CDR3: CASSEGEGETQYF. The CDR3 DNA reads TGCGCCAGCAGTGAGGGAGAGGGAGAGACCCAGTACTTC.

CDR3 protein: CASSQRESTSGKSTDTQYF. The CDR3 DNA is TGCGCCAGCAGCCAGCGAGAGTCGACTAGCGGGAAAAGCACAGATACGCAGTATTTT. This chain uses TRBV4-1 with TRBJ2-3, with 11 positions matching TRBD2. Germline trimming cut 3 bases from V and 0 bases from J; bases unmatched to any gene: 11. The V gene's germline CDR1 is MGHRA and CDR2 YSYEKL. CDR3 length: 19 residues.

Only one count was recorded for this clone. This chain links TRBV12-3 or TRBV12-4 with TRBJ2-3; 8 nucleotides line up with TRBD1. The CDR3 has 12 residues. The CDR3 is CADRESTDTQYF. The CDR3 nucleotides read TGTGCGGACAGGGAAAGCACAGATACGCAGTATTTT.

The rearrangement links TRBV24-1 to TRBJ1-6, with a possible D match to TRBD1 (6 bases). V lost 4 bases and J 2 bases, leaving 8 bases between the germline ends. Germline CDR1 and CDR2: KGHDR and SFDVKD. This CDR3 region has 15 residues. The CDR3 DNA is TGTGCCACCAGTGAGGGGGCTACCTATAATTCACCCCTCCACTTT. It specifies CATSEGATYNSPLHF.

The V call is TRBV5-6, the J call TRBJ2-1; D possibly corresponds to TRBD1 (5 bases). V dropped 4 bases and J dropped 2 bases, with 13 bases sitting between them. Germline V gene lookup returns CDR1 SGHDT and CDR2 YYEEEE. The CDR3 length is 15 residues. The CDR3 region has the DNA TGTGCCAGCAGCCGTTTGACGGACACCTACAATGAGCAGTTCTTC. As protein: CASSRLTDTYNEQFF.

This clone showed up just once. V is TRBV25-1 and J is TRBJ1-1; possibly TRBD1 for D (5 bases). This CDR3 region has 15 residues. V lost 1 base to trimming and J lost 3 bases, with 12 bases between them. Germline V gene data show CDR1 as MGHDK and CDR2 as SYGVNS. CDR3 protein: CASSELGEEHTEAFF. The CDR3 coding sequence is TGTGCCAGCAGTGAATTAGGGGAGGAGCACACTGAAGCTTTCTTT.

The chain links TRBV27 to TRBJ2-7; 10 bases map to TRBD2. This CDR3 is built from 16 residues. Germline CDR1 reads MNHEY; CDR2 reads SMNVEV (reference sequence). The ends lost 3 bases at V and 2 bases at J; junction bases unmatched: 7. The CDR3 bases are TGTGCCAGCAGTTTCCGAGGACTAGCGGACCCCTACGAGCAGTACTTC. As protein: CASSFRGLADPYEQYF.

The chain uses TRBV29-1 and TRBJ1-1, with D hard to call. Trimming stripped 2 bases from V and 1 base from J, with 17 bases between. Germline values: CDR1 SQVTM, CDR2 ANQGSEA. The CDR3 is 16 residues long. CDR3 nucleotide sequence: TGCAGCGTTGAATACGTGGGCAGATCCCCGAACACTGAAGCTTTCTTT. Translating it yields CSVEYVGRSPNTEAFF.

This chain connects TRBV9 to TRBJ2-5; weak D call: TRBD1 (6 bases). Germline values: CDR1 SGDLS, CDR2 YYNGEE. Trimming removed 3 bases at V and 5 bases at J, with 14 bases between. The CDR3 consists of 14 residues. The CDR3 bases are TGTGCCAGCAGCGGGGGGCCGACGGTCGAGACCCAGTACTTC. Its protein product is CASSGGPTVETQYF. The full variable domain, its missing parts supplied by reference TRBV9 and TRBJ2-5, is DSGVTQTPKHLITATGQRVTLRCSPRSGDLSVYWYQQSLDQGLQFLIQYYNGEERAKGNILERFSAQQFPDLHSELNLSSLELGDSALYFCASSGGPTVETQYFGPGTRLLVL.

The gene calls are TRBV6-5 and TRBJ2-1; 11 bases agree with TRBD2. The CDR3 loop spans 16 amino acids. The V segment lost 2 bases and the J segment 6 bases; nucleotides outside the gene matches: 6. Germline-derived CDR1 and CDR2 are MNHEY and SVGAGI. The CDR3 sequence: CASSYPPGTSGNEQFF. The CDR3 bases are TGTGCCAGCAGTTACCCCCCCGGGACTAGCGGCAATGAGCAGTTCTTC.

This clone has just a few counts. This chain joins TRBV7-2 and TRBJ1-6; TRBD1 aligns across 8 bases. CDR3 length: 15 amino acids. The germline V gene has CDR1 SGHTA and CDR2 FQGNSA. Trimming took 1 base from V and 10 from J; bases not matched to a gene: 6. The CDR3 spells CASSLEGTGGSPLHF. DNA for the CDR3: TGTGCCAGCAGCTTAGAGGGGACAGGAGGGTCACCCCTCCACTTT.

This clone was detected a few times. The DNA of the CDR3 is TGTGCCAGCGGGTGGGGGCCGGGCGAGCAGTACTTC. Amino acid sequence: CASGWGPGEQYF. The V call is TRBV6-5, the J call TRBJ2-7; a weak D match, TRBD1 (6 bases). Germline CDR1 and CDR2: MNHEY and SVGAGI. Trimming removed 8 bases at V and 6 bases at J, with 14 bases between. The CDR3 spans 12 residues.

This chain connects TRBV6-2 or TRBV6-3 to TRBJ2-7; D perhaps matches TRBD2 (6 bases). Trimming cost V 7 bases and J 5 bases, with 21 bases left between them. This CDR3 has 15 amino acids. Looked up from germline, CDR1 is MNHEY and CDR2 is SVGEGT. The CDR3 reads CASTPAGGPKDEQYF. CDR3 DNA: TGTGCCAGCACCCCGGCCGGGGGTCCGAAGGACGAGCAGTACTTC.

For the CDR3, the DNA is TGTGCCAGCAGCGTAGTTGAGGGAGAGACCCAGTACTTC. Amino acids: CASSVVEGETQYF. The genes are TRBV9 and TRBJ2-5, with D possibly being TRBD2 (5 bases). CDR3 size: 13 residues. Germline loops: CDR1 SGDLS, CDR2 YYNGEE. V gave up 0 bases and J gave up 4 bases, with 7 bases separating them.

The genes are TRBV13 and TRBJ1-2; D gene unclear. Germline V gives CDR1 PRHDT, CDR2 FYEKMQ (reference sequence). CDR3 length: 14 amino acids. The V end was cut by 1 base, the J end by 4 bases, with 10 bases between. CDR3 nucleotide sequence: TGTGCCAGCAGCTTAGTAGCCTCTGGCTATGGCTACACCTTC. Protein product: CASSLVASGYGYTF.

The chain combines TRBV6-4 with TRBJ1-2; D might be TRBD1 (6 bases). CDR3 size: 13 residues. CDR1 and CDR2 (germline): MRHNA, SNTAGT. V was clipped by 5 bases and J by 6 bases, with 13 bases between them. This CDR3 reads CASSYREGDGYTF. In nucleotides, the CDR3 is TGTGCCAGCAGTTACAGGGAGGGAGATGGCTACACCTTC.

The CDR3 loop reads CATSRWRGNTGELFF. The CDR3 coding sequence is TGTGCCACTTCCCGGTGGCGGGGGAACACCGGGGAGCTGTTTTTT. The gene calls are TRBV11-1 and TRBJ2-2, with TRBD2 as a possible D gene (6 bases). The CDR3 runs to 15 residues. V gave up 10 bases and J gave up 1 base, with 16 bases separating them. Per germline, CDR1 SGHAT and CDR2 FQDESV (reference sequence).

The rearrangement links TRBV6-5 to TRBJ1-2; possibly TRBD1 for D (6 bases). The CDR3 loop spans 12 amino acids. CDR1 is MNHEY, CDR2 SVGAGI, per germline. The V gene lost 2 bases and the J gene lost 8 bases, with 9 bases spanning the gap. The chain's CDR3 is CASSYGGGGYTF. In nucleotides, the CDR3 is TGTGCCAGCAGTTACGGGGGCGGAGGCTACACCTTC.

This chain connects TRBV15 to TRBJ1-4, with 8 bases lining up with TRBD1. The V segment lost 5 bases and the J segment 10 bases; nucleotides outside the gene matches: 9. CDR3 length equals 14 residues. Germline lookup yields CDR1 LNHNV and CDR2 YYDKDF (reference sequence). Here the CDR3 reads CATSDRTGYGKLFF. The CDR3, as DNA: TGTGCCACCAGCGATCGGACAGGGTATGGAAAACTGTTTTTT.

The chain uses TRBV24-1 and TRBJ2-5, with 9 bases identical to TRBD2. The germline V gene has CDR1 KGHDR and CDR2 SFDVKD. The J segment lost 1 base and the V segment lost 4 bases, leaving 6 bases of the junction unmatched. The CDR3 sequence is 16 residues long. The CDR3 DNA reads TGTGCCACCAGTGACAACCTAGCGGGGTTCCAAGAGACCCAGTACTTC. Protein: CATSDNLAGFQETQYF.

This chain joins TRBV7-9 and TRBJ2-1; maybe TRBD2 (6 bases). Germline CDR1 reads SEHNR; CDR2 reads FQNEAQ (reference sequence). Deletions cut 3 bases from V and 4 bases from J, with 7 bases between. The CDR3 totals 13 residues. CDR3 DNA sequence: TGTGCCAGCAGCTTTAGCGGTTACAATGAGCAGTTCTTC. The encoded protein is CASSFSGYNEQFF.